These 9 T cell receptor beta chains were all obtained from the same sample, sequenced in a study of CD8 T cells in Susac syndrome. The RNA, about 0.5 to 1 ug, was put through reverse transcription using random hexamers. From the immunoSEQ multiplex PCR reads, TCRdb called clonotypes with MiXCR, one entry per CDR3 protein. The sample yields roughly 200,000 distinct CDR3 sequences, 85% to 95% seen once. The sequencing sample was made of CD4+ T cells from PBMCs. The receptor source for this set is a human donor in good health.

This chain links TRBV6-6 with TRBJ1-2; tentative D call: TRBD1 (5 bases). Trimming shortened V by 10 bases and J by 4 bases, and 10 bases separated the two germline ends. Germline V gives CDR1 MNHNY, CDR2 SVGAGI (reference sequence). The CDR3 has 11 amino acids. The CDR3: CATQGIYGYTF. CDR3 DNA sequence: TGTGCCACCCAGGGCATCTATGGCTACACCTTC.

The gene calls are TRBV2 and TRBJ2-3; no firm D call. The CDR3 sequence is 10 residues long. Trimming removed 8 bases from V and 5 bases from J, with 5 bases in between. Per germline, CDR1 SNHLY and CDR2 FYNNEI. As DNA, the CDR3 is TGTGCCAGCCGTTTAGATACGCAGTATTTT. This encodes CASRLDTQYF.

In DNA, the CDR3 is TGCAGCGGAAGGACAGGGGGCATCACCGGGGAGCTGTTTTTT. Its protein product is CSGRTGGITGELFF. This sequence joins TRBV29-1 and TRBJ2-2, with 11 bases that match TRBD1. The CDR3 consists of 14 residues. With 7 bases clipped from V and 4 bases from J, the junction kept 5 bases outside the gene matches. Germline V gene sequence: CDR1 SQVTM, CDR2 ANQGSEA.

Here the CDR3 reads CSARDRVGETQYF. The CDR3, as DNA: TGCAGTGCTAGAGATCGGGTAGGAGAGACCCAGTACTTC. The chain couples TRBV20-1 to TRBJ2-5; D ambiguous. V dropped 0 bases and J dropped 4 bases, with 9 bases sitting between them. Germline-derived CDR1 and CDR2 are DFQATT and SNEGSKA (reference sequence). This CDR3 region has 13 residues.

This chain joins TRBV5-1 and TRBJ1-1; 8 bases are shared with TRBD1. After removal of 2 bases from V and 1 base from J, the junction contained 1 base not matched to a gene. Germline CDR1 and CDR2: SGHRS and YFSETQ. The CDR3 spans 14 residues. This chain's CDR3 is CASSFGTGNTEAFF. The CDR3 nucleotides are TGCGCCAGCAGCTTCGGGACAGGGAACACTGAAGCTTTCTTT.

The chain combines TRBV29-1 with TRBJ2-2; D is undetermined. The V and J ends lost 4 bases and 6 bases respectively, with 6 bases between them. CDR1 is SQVTM and CDR2 is ANQGSEA in the germline V gene. This CDR3 comprises 11 residues. DNA for the CDR3: TGCAGCGTTGGGGTCGCCGGGGAGCTGTTTTTT. Encoded protein: CSVGVAGELFF.

The rearrangement links TRBV6-2 or TRBV6-3 to TRBJ2-7; a weak D match, TRBD1 (6 bases). Germline V gene sequence: CDR1 MNHEY, CDR2 SVGEGT. With 6 bases removed from V and 1 base from J, the gap between germline ends came to 13 bases. This CDR3 region has 14 residues. The CDR3 loop is CASSQYRDSYEQYF. CDR3 nucleotide sequence: TGTGCCAGCAGCCAATACAGGGATTCCTACGAGCAGTACTTC.

V and J are TRBV20-1 and TRBJ2-1, with 14 nucleotides matching TRBD2. The length of the CDR3 is 16 residues. V trimming: 4 bases; J trimming: 9 bases; junction bases outside the gene matches: 11. Germline-derived CDR1 and CDR2 are DFQATT and SNEGSKA (reference sequence). CDR3 protein: CSATPGTSGRSGEQFF. The CDR3 DNA reads TGCAGTGCTACCCCCGGGACTAGCGGGAGATCGGGTGAGCAGTTCTTC.

This clonotype was counted a single time. The chain links TRBV4-1 to TRBJ1-3; the D gene is possibly TRBD1 (6 bases). V dropped 4 bases and J dropped 0 bases, with 10 bases sitting between them. Germline CDR1 is MGHRA and CDR2 is YSYEKL. The CDR3 covers 15 residues. CDR3 protein: CASSRGQYSGNTIYF. The CDR3 DNA sequence: TGCGCCAGCAGCCGCGGACAGTACTCTGGAAACACCATATATTTT.